What follows are 16 T cell receptor beta chains derived from one specimen sequenced in a study of tumor and adjacent non-tumor tissue in lung cancer. No cell sorting was done before RNA was extracted from the tissue. Three rounds of nested PCR, following a modified ARM-PCR protocol, produced the TCRbeta library. TCRdb re-called the multiplex PCR reads through MiXCR, storing one row per CDR3 protein. Of some 84,000 distinct CDR3 sequences listed, 61% were seen once; the top ten hold roughly 15%. The specimen sequenced was lung tumor tissue. Receptor source: a man aged 70 or older with non-small cell lung cancer.

With regard to this clonotype: A much more abundant neighbour one base away suggests this may be a read error. The V gene is TRBV14, the J gene TRBJ2-7; TRBD1 matches 11 bases. The CDR3 is 14 residues long. Germline values: CDR1 SGHDN, CDR2 FVKESK. CDR3 DNA sequence: TGTGCCAGCAGCCAATGGACAGGGGGCTACGAGCAGTGCTTC. It encodes CASSQWTGGYEQCF.

This clonotype was found many times. This chain connects TRBV7-8 to TRBJ1-5, with D perhaps matching TRBD1 (5 bases). Germline CDR1 is SGHVS and CDR2 is FQNEAQ. V lost 5 bases and J 6 bases, leaving 11 bases between the germline ends. The CDR3 contains 13 residues. In DNA, the CDR3 is TGTGCCAGCAGCCGAGGGGAGGCTCAGCCCCAGCATTTT. Amino acids: CASSRGEAQPQHF.

This clonotype was counted many times. V is TRBV4-2 and J is TRBJ2-3; 9 bases match TRBD2. Per germline, CDR1 LGHNA and CDR2 YNFKEQ. Trimming cost V 0 bases and J 2 bases; bases outside gene matches: 9. The CDR3 contains 18 residues. CDR3 region: CASSQEVAASGDTDTQYF. CDR3 nucleotide sequence: TGTGCCAGCAGCCAAGAGGTCGCGGCTAGCGGGGACACAGATACGCAGTATTTT.

This clonotype was seen only a few times. V is TRBV5-1 and J is TRBJ2-1, with D possibly matching TRBD1 (6 bases). CDR1 is SGHRS and CDR2 is YFSETQ in the germline V gene. The CDR3 is made up of 16 amino acids. V shed 2 bases and J shed 4 bases, with 16 bases lying between them. CDR3 sequence (DNA): TGCGCCAGCAGCTTCTCGGGCCCTACAGGGTACAATGAGCAGTTCTTC. This gives the protein CASSFSGPTGYNEQFF.

To note about this clonotype: A junction boundary mismatches the germline segment, possibly from a read error. J is TRBJ2-1 and V is TRBV11-2, with 9 bases lining up with TRBD2. There are 18 residues in the CDR3. Germline V gene sequence: CDR1 SGHAT, CDR2 FQNNGV. CDR3: CDSSFRLAGMSSHNEQFF. The CDR3 coding sequence is TGTGACAGCAGCTTTCGGCTAGCGGGGATGAGCTCTCACAATGAGCAGTTCTTC.

A remark on this clonotype: A junction end diverges from the germline sequence, so it may reflect a read error. The rearrangement joins TRBV11-2 to TRBJ2-3, with D uncertain. The CDR3 length is 17 residues. Germline values: CDR1 SGHAT, CDR2 FQNNGV. The CDR3 DNA reads as TGTGCCAGCAACCTAAATCAATGGATGGGTGGCACAGATACGCAGTATTTC. As protein: CASNLNQWMGGTDTQYF.

For this clonotype: This may come from a read error, since a much larger clone is one base off. J is TRBJ2-2 and V is TRBV7-3; a weak D match, TRBD1 (5 bases). Per the germline V gene, CDR1 is SGHTA and CDR2 is FQGTGA. This CDR3 has 13 amino acids. Trimming took 9 bases from V and 2 from J, leaving 10 bases between them. The CDR3 region is CASARGNTGELFF. The DNA of the CDR3 is TGTGCCAGTGCAAGGGGCAACACCGGGGAGCTGTTTTTT.

As to this clonotype: This may arise from a read error, as a much more abundant clone is one base away. Because it lacks the conserved phenylalanine or tryptophan at the end, this CDR3 is likely a read error. The chain is built from TRBV28 and TRBJ2-7; possibly TRBD1 for D (6 bases). The V gene's germline CDR1 is MDHEN and CDR2 SYDVKM. The CDR3 consists of 13 residues. Trimming pared 5 bases from V and 6 bases from J, leaving 14 bases between. The CDR3 loop reads CASSQRATGEQYL. CDR3 nucleotides: TGTGCCAGCAGTCAAAGGGCGACAGGCGAGCAGTACCTC.

Points on this clonotype: One end of the junction fails to match germline, which may point to a read error. The gene calls are TRBV6-1 and TRBJ1-5; possibly TRBD1 for D (5 bases). Germline V gene data show CDR1 as MNHNS and CDR2 as SASEGT. CDR3 length: 13 residues. The CDR3 region is CASEARGGQHQHF. CDR3 nucleotide sequence: TGTGCCAGCGAAGCAAGGGGCGGTCAGCACCAGCATTTT.

This clonotype was seen only once. The junction and the germline gene differ at one end; a read error may be behind it. This chain joins TRBV6-5 and TRBJ1-4; TRBD1 matches 7 bases. This CDR3 has 14 amino acids. Germline V lookup: CDR1 MNHEY, CDR2 SVGAGI. This chain's CDR3 is CASSLRGTNEKLLF. The CDR3 nucleotides are TGTGCCAGCAGCCTCAGGGGGACTAATGAAAAACTGTTGTTT.

In the case of this clonotype: A read error may produce the germline difference seen at one junction end. The chain employs TRBV24-1 and TRBJ2-3, with a possible D match to TRBD1 (6 bases). The CDR3 is 13 residues long. Per the germline V gene, CDR1 is KGHDR and CDR2 is SFDVKD. In nucleotides, the CDR3 is TGTGCCACAAGTGATGGACAGCCCGATACGCCGTATTTT. Translating gives CATSDGQPDTPYF.

About this clonotype: The final CDR3 position lacks the conserved phenylalanine or tryptophan, pointing to a likely read error. The chain recombines TRBV11-2 with TRBJ2-7; D is uncertain. This CDR3 contains 14 residues. Germline V gene sequence: CDR1 SGHAT, CDR2 FQNNGV. Trimming removed 6 bases at V and 2 bases at J, with 14 bases between. The chain's CDR3 is CASSQVTGAYEQYL. The CDR3 region has the DNA TGTGCCAGCAGTCAGGTGACCGGAGCCTACGAGCAGTACCTC.

Notes on this clonotype: One end of the junction is discordant with germline, which a read error may explain. This rearrangement joins TRBV4-1 to TRBJ2-7; tentatively, D is TRBD1 (5 bases). In germline, CDR1 is MGHRA, CDR2 YSYEKL. The CDR3 has 16 amino acids. The chain's CDR3 is CASSQDYRPNSYEQYF. The CDR3 DNA is TGCGCCAGCAGCCAAGACTACAGGCCGAACTCCTACGAGCAATACTTC.

Comments on this clonotype: The conserved phenylalanine or tryptophan is not found at the CDR3 terminus, so this likely reflects a read error. The rearrangement joins TRBV5-1 to TRBJ1-2; D is unresolved. The CDR3 loop spans 15 amino acids. Germline-derived CDR1 and CDR2 are SGHRS and YFSETQ. V was shortened by 3 bases and J by 0 bases, with 12 bases between the two germline ends. Here the CDR3 DNA reads TGCGCCAGCAGCTACCCCGGGAGGGCTAACTATGGCTACACCATC. Protein sequence: CASSYPGRANYGYTI.

This clonotype has at least ten counts. The chain recombines TRBV4-1 with TRBJ2-3; D is ambiguous. Germline lookup yields CDR1 MGHRA and CDR2 YSYEKL. The CDR3 is 17 residues long. V was clipped by 1 base and J by 2 bases, with 16 bases between them. Written as DNA, the CDR3 is TGCGCCAGCAGCCAAGTCGTCCTGACGGAACTCACAGATACGCAGTATTTT. This gives the protein CASSQVVLTELTDTQYF.

The table lists this clonotype with a few counts. The chain combines TRBV20-1 with TRBJ1-5; TRBD1 is a possible D gene (5 bases). Germline assignment: CDR1 DFQATT and CDR2 SNEGSKA (reference sequence). The CDR3 has 14 residues. V was cut by 6 bases and J by 0 bases, with 12 bases left in between. DNA for the CDR3: TGCAGTGCCCCGGGACTTCTTAGCAATCAGCCCCAGCATTTT. This sequence encodes CSAPGLLSNQPQHF.